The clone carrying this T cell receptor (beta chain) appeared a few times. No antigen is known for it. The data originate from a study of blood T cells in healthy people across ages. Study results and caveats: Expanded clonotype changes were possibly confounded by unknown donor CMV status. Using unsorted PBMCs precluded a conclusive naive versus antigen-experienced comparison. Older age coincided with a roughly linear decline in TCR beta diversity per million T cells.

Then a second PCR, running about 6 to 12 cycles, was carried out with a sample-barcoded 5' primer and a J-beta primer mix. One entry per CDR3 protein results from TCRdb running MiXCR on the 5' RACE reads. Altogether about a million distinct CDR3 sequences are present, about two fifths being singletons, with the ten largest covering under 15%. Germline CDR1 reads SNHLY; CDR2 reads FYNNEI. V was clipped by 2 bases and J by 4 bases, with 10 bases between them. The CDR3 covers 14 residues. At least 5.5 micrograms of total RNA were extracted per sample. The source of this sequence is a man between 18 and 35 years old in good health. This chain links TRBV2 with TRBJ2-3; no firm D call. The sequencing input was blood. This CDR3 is CASSESRLADTQYF. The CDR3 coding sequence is TGTGCCAGCAGTGAATCGCGTCTGGCAGATACGCAGTATTTT.